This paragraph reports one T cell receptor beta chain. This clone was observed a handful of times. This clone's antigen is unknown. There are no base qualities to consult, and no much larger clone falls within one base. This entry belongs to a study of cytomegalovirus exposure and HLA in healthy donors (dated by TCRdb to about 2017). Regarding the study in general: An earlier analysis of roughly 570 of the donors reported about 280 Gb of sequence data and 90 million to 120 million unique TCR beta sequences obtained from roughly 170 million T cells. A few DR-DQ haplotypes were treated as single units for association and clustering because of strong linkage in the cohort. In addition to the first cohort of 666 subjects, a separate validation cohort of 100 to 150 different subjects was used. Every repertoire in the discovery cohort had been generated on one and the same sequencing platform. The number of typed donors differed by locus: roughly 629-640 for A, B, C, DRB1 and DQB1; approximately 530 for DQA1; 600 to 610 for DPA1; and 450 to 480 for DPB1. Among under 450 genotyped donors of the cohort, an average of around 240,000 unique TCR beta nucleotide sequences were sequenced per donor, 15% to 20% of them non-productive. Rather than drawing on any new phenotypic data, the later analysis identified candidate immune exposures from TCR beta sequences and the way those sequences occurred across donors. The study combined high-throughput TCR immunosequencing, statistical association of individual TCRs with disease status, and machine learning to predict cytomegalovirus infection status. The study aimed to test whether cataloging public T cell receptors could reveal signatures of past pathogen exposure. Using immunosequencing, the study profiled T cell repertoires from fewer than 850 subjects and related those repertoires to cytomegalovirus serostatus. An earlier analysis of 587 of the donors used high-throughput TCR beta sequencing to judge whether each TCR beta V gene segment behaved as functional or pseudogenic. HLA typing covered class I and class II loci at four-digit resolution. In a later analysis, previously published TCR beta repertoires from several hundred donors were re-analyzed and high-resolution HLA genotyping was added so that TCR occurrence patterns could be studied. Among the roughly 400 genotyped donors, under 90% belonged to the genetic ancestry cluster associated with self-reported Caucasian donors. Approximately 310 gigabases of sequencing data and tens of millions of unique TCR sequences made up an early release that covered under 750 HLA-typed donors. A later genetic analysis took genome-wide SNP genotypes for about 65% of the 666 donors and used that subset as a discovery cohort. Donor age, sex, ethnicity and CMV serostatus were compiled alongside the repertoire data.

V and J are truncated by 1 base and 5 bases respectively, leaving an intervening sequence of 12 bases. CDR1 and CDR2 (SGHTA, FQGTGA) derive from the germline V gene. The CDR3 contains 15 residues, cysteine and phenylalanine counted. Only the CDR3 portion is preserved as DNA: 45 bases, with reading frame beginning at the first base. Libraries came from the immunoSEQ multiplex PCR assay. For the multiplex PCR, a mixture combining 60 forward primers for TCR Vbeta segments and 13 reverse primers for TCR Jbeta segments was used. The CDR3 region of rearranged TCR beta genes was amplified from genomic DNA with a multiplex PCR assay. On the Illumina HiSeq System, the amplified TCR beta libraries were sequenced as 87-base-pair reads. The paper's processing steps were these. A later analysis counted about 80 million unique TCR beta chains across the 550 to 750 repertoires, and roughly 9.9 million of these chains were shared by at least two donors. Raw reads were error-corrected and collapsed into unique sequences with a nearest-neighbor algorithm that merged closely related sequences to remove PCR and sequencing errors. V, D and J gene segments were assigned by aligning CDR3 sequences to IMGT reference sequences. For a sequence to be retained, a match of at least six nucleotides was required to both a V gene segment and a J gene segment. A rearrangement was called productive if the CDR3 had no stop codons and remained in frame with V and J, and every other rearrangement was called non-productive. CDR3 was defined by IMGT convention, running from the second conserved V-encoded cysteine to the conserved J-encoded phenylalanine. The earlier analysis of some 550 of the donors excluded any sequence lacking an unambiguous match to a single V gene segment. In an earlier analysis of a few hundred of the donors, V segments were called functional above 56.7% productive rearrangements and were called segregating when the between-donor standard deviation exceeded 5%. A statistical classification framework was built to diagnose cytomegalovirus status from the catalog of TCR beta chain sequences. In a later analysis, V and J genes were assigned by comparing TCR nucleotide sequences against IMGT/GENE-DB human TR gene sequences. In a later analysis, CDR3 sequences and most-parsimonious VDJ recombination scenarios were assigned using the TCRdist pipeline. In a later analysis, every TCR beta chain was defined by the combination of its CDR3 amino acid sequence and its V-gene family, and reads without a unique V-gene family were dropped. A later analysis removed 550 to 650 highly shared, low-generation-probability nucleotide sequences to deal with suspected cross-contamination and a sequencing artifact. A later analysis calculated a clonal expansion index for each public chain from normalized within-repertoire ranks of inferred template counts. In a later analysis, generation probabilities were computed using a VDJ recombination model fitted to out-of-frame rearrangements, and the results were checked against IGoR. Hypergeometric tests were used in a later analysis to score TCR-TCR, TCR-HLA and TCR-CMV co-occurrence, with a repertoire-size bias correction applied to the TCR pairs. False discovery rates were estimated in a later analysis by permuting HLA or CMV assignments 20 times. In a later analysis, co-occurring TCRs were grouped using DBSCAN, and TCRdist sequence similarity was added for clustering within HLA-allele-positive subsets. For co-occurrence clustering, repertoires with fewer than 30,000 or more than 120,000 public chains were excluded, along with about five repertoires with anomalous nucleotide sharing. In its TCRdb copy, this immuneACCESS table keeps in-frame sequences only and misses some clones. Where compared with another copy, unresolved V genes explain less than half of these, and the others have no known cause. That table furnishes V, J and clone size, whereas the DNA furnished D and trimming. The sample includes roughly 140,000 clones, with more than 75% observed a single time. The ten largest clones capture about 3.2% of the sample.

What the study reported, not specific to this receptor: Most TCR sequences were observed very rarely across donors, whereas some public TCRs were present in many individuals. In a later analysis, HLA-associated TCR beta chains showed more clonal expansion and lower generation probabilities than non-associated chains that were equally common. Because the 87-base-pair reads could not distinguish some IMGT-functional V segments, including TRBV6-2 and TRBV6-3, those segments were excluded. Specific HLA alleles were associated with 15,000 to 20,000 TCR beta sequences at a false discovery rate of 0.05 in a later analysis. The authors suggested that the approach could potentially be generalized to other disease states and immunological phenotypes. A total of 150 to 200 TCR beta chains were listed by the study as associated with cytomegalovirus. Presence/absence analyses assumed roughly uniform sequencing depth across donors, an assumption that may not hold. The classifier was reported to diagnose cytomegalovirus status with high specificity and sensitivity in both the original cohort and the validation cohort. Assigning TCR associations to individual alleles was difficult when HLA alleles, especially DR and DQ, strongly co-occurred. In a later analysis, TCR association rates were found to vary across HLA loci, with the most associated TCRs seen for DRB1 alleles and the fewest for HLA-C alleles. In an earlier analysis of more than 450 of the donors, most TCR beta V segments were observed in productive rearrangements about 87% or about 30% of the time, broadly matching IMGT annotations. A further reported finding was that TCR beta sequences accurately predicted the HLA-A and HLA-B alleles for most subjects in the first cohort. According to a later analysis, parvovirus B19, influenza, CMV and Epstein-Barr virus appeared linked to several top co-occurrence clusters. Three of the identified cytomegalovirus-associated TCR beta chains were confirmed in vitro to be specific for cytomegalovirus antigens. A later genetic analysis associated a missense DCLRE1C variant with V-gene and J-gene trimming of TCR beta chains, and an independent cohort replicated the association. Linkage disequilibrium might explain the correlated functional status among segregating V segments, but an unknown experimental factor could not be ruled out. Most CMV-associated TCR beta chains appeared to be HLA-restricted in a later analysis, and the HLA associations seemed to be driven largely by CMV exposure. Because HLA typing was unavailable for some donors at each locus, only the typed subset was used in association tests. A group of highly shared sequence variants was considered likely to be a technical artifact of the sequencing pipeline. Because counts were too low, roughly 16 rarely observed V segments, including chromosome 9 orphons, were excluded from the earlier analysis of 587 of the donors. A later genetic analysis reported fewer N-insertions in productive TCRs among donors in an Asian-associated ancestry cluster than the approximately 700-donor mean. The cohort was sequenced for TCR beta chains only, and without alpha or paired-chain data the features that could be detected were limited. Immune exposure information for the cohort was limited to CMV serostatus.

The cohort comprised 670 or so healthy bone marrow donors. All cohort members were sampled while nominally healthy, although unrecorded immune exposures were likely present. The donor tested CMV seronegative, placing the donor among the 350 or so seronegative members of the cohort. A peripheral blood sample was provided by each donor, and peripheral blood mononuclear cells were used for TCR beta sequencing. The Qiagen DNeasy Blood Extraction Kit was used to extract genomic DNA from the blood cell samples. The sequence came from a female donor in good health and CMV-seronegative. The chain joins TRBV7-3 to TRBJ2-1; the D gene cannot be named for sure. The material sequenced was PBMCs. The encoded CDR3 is CASSLRLGQNNEQFF. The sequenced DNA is TGTGCCAGCAGCTTAAGGCTTGGGCAAAACAATGAGCAGTTCTTC. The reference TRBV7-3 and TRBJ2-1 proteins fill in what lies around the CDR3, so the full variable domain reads GAGVSQTPSNKVTEKGKYVELRCDPISGHTALYWYRQSLGQGPEFLIYFQGTGAADDSGLPNDRFFAVRPEGSVSTLKIQRTERGDSAVYLCASSLRLGQNNEQFFGPGTRLTVL.